This entry features one T cell receptor beta chain sequence. This clone has more than one count but fewer than ten. Its antigen is unknown. No per-base quality is available; no much larger clone lies one base away. The library was made by the immunoSEQ multiplex PCR assay. To provide template for TCR sequencing, every sample had RNA extracted and reverse transcribed into cDNA. SuperScript III was used to make first-strand cDNA, primed with a 2:1 mix of oligo-dT and random hexamers. A synthetic immune receptor repertoire was used to assess amplification bias, and residual bias was removed computationally. For the original study's pipeline: Raw reads were preprocessed for error removal, and CDR3 was defined according to IMGT conventions as running from the conserved cysteine to phenylalanine. Clonality was computed by normalizing Shannon entropy by log2 of the number of productive unique TCRs and subtracting the result from 1. Scalp TCRbeta sequences were cross-referenced with sorted blood CD4 and CD8 repertoires so that the CD4 or CD8 identity of scalp clones could be inferred. Entries here come from immuneACCESS through TCRdb and include only in-frame sequences with V and J called. Some clones fail to appear in such tables; in the studies checked, an unresolved V gene covers under half of the shortfall, and the cause of the remainder is unknown. Clone size and the V and J calls come from that table; the DNA yielded D and trimming. The sample table lists just over 150,000 clones, about 53% of them with a count of one. The ten largest clones represent roughly 21% of the sample.

The data were taken from a study of CD8+ T cells in alopecia areata (dated by TCRdb to the late 2010s). General notes on the study: Treated patients were enrolled in an open-label pilot trial of oral tofacitinib, 5 to 10 mg twice daily, for moderate-to-severe alopecia areata. Tofacitinib was administered for 6 to 18 months, and 6 months of follow-up off drug were then conducted to assess delayed response and recurrence. In both human patients and the C3H/HeJ mouse model, the study applied high-throughput TCRbeta sequencing to look at T cell clonal expansion in alopecia areata. In humans, TCRbeta sequencing was performed on scalp tissue and on sorted CD4+ and CD8+ peripheral blood T cells from healthy controls and from patients with patchy or totalis/universalis alopecia areata. Biopsies were taken from tofacitinib-treated patients at baseline and again at 4 and 24 weeks into treatment, and several of those patients also had a later scalp biopsy. Clonality in the scalp was compared among normal scalp (n=4), patchy alopecia areata scalp (n=8), and alopecia totalis/universalis scalp (n=8). The RNA source kit depended on sample type: the PAXgene miRNA kit for fixed scalp, the miRNeasy kit for PBMCs, and the RNeasy kit for mouse skin. immunoSEQ multiplex PCR using 35 Vbeta forward primers and 13 Jbeta reverse primers was used to amplify TCRbeta CDR3 regions.

From the germline V gene (reference sequence), CDR1 is LNHDA and CDR2 is SQIVND. The CDR3 contains 12 residues, cysteine and phenylalanine counted. Only CDR3 DNA is held: 36 bases, read in frame from base 1. Cut back by 10 bases and 0 bases, the V and J ends lie 7 bases apart. In light of the paper, this sample's time point label describes: baseline before oral tofacitinib. Peripheral blood and lesional scalp punch biopsies were obtained from patients with alopecia areata. PBMCs were isolated by density centrifugation and stained for CD3, CD4 and CD8, after which CD4+ and CD8+ T cells were sorted on a FACSAria. Points the paper makes about the study in general: Compared with normal scalp, lesional scalp, particularly in alopecia totalis/universalis, had higher clonality and more expanded CD8+ clones, which suggests antigenic drive. Shared TCR sequences between patients were less evident than in mice, which may be partly attributable to HLA diversity in the patient population. Unlike mouse skin, where gammadelta T cells dominate, normal human skin contains resident alphabeta T cells that get sequenced too, which complicates analysis of the scalp TCR repertoire.

The sequenced sample was CD8+ T cells sorted from blood, obtained at week 0. This chain is built from TRBV19 and TRBJ2-1; D gene: possibly TRBD2, on 5 matching bases. This clonotype was obtained from a human donor with alopecia areata. The bases read TGTGCCACCGAGGGCTCCTACAATGAGCAGTTCTTC. Its protein reads: CATEGSYNEQFF.